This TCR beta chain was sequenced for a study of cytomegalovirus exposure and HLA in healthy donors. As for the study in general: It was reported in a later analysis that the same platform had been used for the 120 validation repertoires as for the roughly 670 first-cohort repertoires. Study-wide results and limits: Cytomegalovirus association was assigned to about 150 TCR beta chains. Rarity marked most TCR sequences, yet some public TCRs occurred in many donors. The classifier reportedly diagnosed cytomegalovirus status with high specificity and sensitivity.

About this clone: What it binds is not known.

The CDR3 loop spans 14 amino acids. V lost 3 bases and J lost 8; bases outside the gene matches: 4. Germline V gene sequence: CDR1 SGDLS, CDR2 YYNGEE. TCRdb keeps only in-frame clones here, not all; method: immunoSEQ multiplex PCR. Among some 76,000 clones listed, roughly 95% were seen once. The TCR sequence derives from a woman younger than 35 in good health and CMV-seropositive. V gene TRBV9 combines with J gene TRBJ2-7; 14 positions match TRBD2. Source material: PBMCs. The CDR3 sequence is CASSAGLAGDQQYF. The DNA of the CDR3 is TGTGCCAGCAGCGCGGGACTAGCGGGAGATCAGCAGTACTTC.